The clone carrying this T cell receptor (beta chain) was detected once. The antigen remains unidentified. Profiled with immunoSEQ multiplex PCR; TCRdb holds only in-frame clones, not every one. Of about 13,000 clones listed, about four fifths were seen once; the top ten hold around 27%. V was cut by 0 bases and J by 5 bases, with 22 bases left in between. CDR1 and CDR2 from the germline V gene are SEHNR and FQNEAQ (reference sequence). The length of the CDR3 is 18 residues. The data derive from a study of PD-1 blockade in classical Hodgkin lymphoma. Study-wide findings and caveats: TCR diversity rose significantly by C4D1 in CD4+ but not CD8+ cells. The study reported lower baseline TCR diversity in newly diagnosed patients than in healthy donors.

Brentuximab vedotin exposure varied, and every patient relapsed after autologous stem cell transplantation. The TCR comes from a human donor with classical Hodgkin lymphoma. Sequenced material: peripheral blood mononuclear cells (PBMCs), taken at baseline. The rearrangement links TRBV7-9 to TRBJ1-1; D possibly corresponds to TRBD1 (5 bases). CDR3 amino acids: CASSLARRVTDKNTEAFF. The DNA of the CDR3 is TGTGCCAGCAGCTTAGCTCGCAGGGTAACGGACAAGAATACTGAAGCTTTCTTT.